Sequencing of this T cell receptor (beta chain) was carried out in a study of Graves' ophthalmopathy and Graves' hyperthyroidism. Overall study results and limits: The authors also found most expanded thyroid clonotypes above 0.001 frequency in blood. A model of 13 signatures distinguished ophthalmopathy from stable hyperthyroidism at roughly 86% sensitivity and about 80% specificity.

In regard to this clonotype: Its antigen remains unidentified.

TCR beta CDR3 amplification used RNA transcripts. HTBI-primed first-round RT-PCR preceded second-round multiplex PCR. TCRdb called the multiplex PCR reads again in MiXCR, with one record for every CDR3 protein. Among approximately 1.2 million distinct CDR3 sequences, approximately 35% were seen once, and the ten largest hold 11%. This CDR3 contains 17 residues. Germline values: CDR1 SNHLY, CDR2 FYNNEI. The J segment lost 5 bases and the V segment lost 4 bases, leaving 14 bases of the junction unmatched. The TCR comes from an adult man with Graves' hyperthyroidism. The chain has TRBV2 and TRBJ1-1, with TRBD1 matching 9 bases. The sample was peripheral blood or thyroid tissue (not recorded which). CDR3: CASSAGDRVRWKTEAFF. CDR3 in DNA: TGTGCCAGCAGTGCCGGGGACAGGGTAAGGTGGAAAACTGAAGCTTTCTTT.